This T cell receptor (beta chain) derives from a study of cytomegalovirus exposure and HLA in healthy donors. Vbeta (60) and Jbeta (13) primers were used in the PCR. Sequencing was performed with immunoSEQ multiplex PCR; in TCRdb, only in-frame clones are kept and a portion is missing. The sample contains 100,000 to 150,000 clones, around three quarters of which appear only once. The sequence came from a woman aged 45-65 years in good health and CMV-seronegative. The sequencing input was PBMCs.

Here the CDR3 DNA reads TGTGCCAGCAGTTACTCGGGGGGTATGAACACTGAAGCTTTCTTT. Its translation is CASSYSGGMNTEAFF. The rearrangement uses TRBV6-5 and TRBJ1-1; tentatively, D is TRBD1 (5 bases). The CDR3 extends over 15 amino acids. V was shortened by 0 bases and J by 0 bases, with 8 bases between the two germline ends. Germline CDR1 reads MNHEY; CDR2 reads SVGAGI.